The 14 T cell receptor beta chains presented below share a single source sample, sequenced in a study of T-cell reconstitution after alpha-beta-depleted transplantation in children. Preparing the TCRbeta library involved the use of unique molecular identifiers. MiXCR, run by TCRdb on the PCR reads, gives a single entry per CDR3 protein. The sample has around 450,000 distinct CDR3 sequences; about 16% are singletons. Sequences were derived from PBMCs, mostly from graft donor cells, sampled 360 days after TCRalphabeta/CD19-depleted stem cell transplant. The receptor set was obtained from a boy less than two years old who had a stem cell transplant for Wiskott-Aldrich syndrome, so the T cells may come from the graft donor.

This clonotype was counted at least ten times. The rearrangement links TRBV12-3 or TRBV12-4 to TRBJ2-1; 7 bases match TRBD2. This CDR3 is built from 17 residues. After removal of 4 bases from V and 4 bases from J, the junction contained 13 bases not matched to a gene. CDR3 region: CASSSLGRAGFYNEQFF. The CDR3 coding sequence is TGTGCCAGCAGTTCCCTGGGGAGGGCGGGGTTTTACAATGAGCAGTTCTTC.

The chain uses TRBV6-1 and TRBJ2-1; 12 nucleotides line up with TRBD1. The CDR3 runs to 15 residues. From germline, CDR1 is MNHNS and CDR2 SASEGT. J lost 10 bases, V lost 7 bases, and 11 bases had no gene match. The CDR3 nucleotides read TGTGCCAGCACCCCCGGGACAGGGGGCTATTGGGAGCAGTTCTTC. It specifies CASTPGTGGYWEQFF.

This clonotype was seen more than once but under ten times. The genes are TRBV12-3 or TRBV12-4 and TRBJ1-5; D remains unclear. Trimming left V 5 bases short and J 2 bases short, with 13 bases between. CDR3 length equals 15 residues. CDR3 region: CASSRRHKGNQPQHF. CDR3 sequence (DNA): TGTGCCAGCAGTAGACGCCATAAGGGCAATCAGCCCCAGCATTTT.

This clonotype has just a few counts. J is TRBJ2-6 and V is TRBV6-1; D is possibly TRBD1 (6 bases). The length of the CDR3 is 17 residues. CDR1 is MNHNS, CDR2 SASEGT, per germline. V lost 6 bases to trimming and J lost 0 bases, with 15 bases between them. Here the CDR3 reads CASRKTGQFSGANVLTF. For the CDR3, the DNA is TGTGCCAGCAGAAAGACAGGCCAGTTCTCTGGGGCCAACGTCCTGACTTTC.

This chain connects TRBV10-1 to TRBJ2-1; tentatively, D is TRBD2 (6 bases). Trimming left V 2 bases short and J 4 bases short, with 12 bases between. In germline, CDR1 is WNHNN, CDR2 SYGVQD (reference sequence). This CDR3 has 15 residues. CDR3 sequence reads: CASSERGGGYNEQFF. CDR3 DNA: TGCGCCAGCAGTGAGCGGGGAGGTGGGTACAATGAGCAGTTCTTC.

The chain is built from TRBV20-1 and TRBJ2-1; 8 bases map to TRBD2. The germline V gene has CDR1 DFQATT and CDR2 SNEGSKA (reference sequence). CDR3 length: 14 amino acids. With V trimmed by 1 base and J by 9 bases, 8 bases remained unmatched. CDR3 loop: CSARASISGIEQFF. In DNA, the CDR3 is TGCAGTGCTAGAGCCAGTATTAGCGGGATTGAGCAGTTCTTC.

In this sample, this clonotype turned up many times. The chain couples TRBV2 to TRBJ2-3; D is unclear. With 1 base removed from V and 4 bases from J, the gap between germline ends came to 9 bases. Germline CDR1 and CDR2: SNHLY and FYNNEI. The CDR3 has 14 amino acids. The CDR3 spells CASSEDISPDTQYF. CDR3 bases: TGTGCCAGCAGTGAAGATATCTCGCCAGATACGCAGTATTTT.

The table lists this clonotype with a few counts. This chain joins TRBV7-9 and TRBJ2-3; TRBD2 matches at 7 bases. The CDR3 is 17 residues long. With V trimmed by 1 base and J by 5 bases, 12 bases remained unmatched. CDR1 and CDR2 (germline): SEHNR, FQNEAQ (reference sequence). The CDR3 loop reads CASSLEVDGRNRDTQYF. In DNA form, the CDR3 reads TGTGCCAGCAGCTTAGAGGTGGACGGGAGGAATAGAGATACGCAGTATTTT.

The chain has TRBV5-1 and TRBJ2-1; TRBD2 is a possible D gene (5 bases). Germline V gives CDR1 SGHRS, CDR2 YFSETQ. Trimming shortened V by 4 bases and J by 1 base, and 12 bases separated the two germline ends. The CDR3 contains 15 residues. The CDR3 sequence is CASSPPSGSYNEQFF. CDR3 in DNA: TGCGCCAGCAGCCCCCCAAGCGGTTCCTACAATGAGCAGTTCTTC.

Only a few counts were recorded for this clonotype. The chain couples TRBV25-1 to TRBJ2-5; no clear D gene. The V end lost 6 bases, the J end lost 4 bases, and 18 bases lay between the germline ends. Germline V gene lookup returns CDR1 MGHDK and CDR2 SYGVNS. CDR3 length: 15 residues. CDR3 protein: CASRERSAILETQYF. The CDR3 bases are TGTGCCAGCAGGGAGAGGTCGGCTATACTAGAGACCCAGTACTTC.

Concerning this clonotype: The CDR3 does not close with the conserved phenylalanine or tryptophan, likely indicating a read error. This sequence joins TRBV12-3 or TRBV12-4 and TRBJ2-3; D could derive from TRBD1 or TRBD2 (5 bases each). CDR3 size: 17 residues. Trimming took off 3 bases at V and 6 bases at J, with 22 bases between the two ends. The DNA for the CDR3 is TGTGCCAGCAGTTTTGCAAGGGGCAGGGCGGGTTGGGATACGCAGTATTTA. This sequence encodes CASSFARGRAGWDTQYL.

This clonotype was counted between two and nine times. The chain carries TRBV20-1 and TRBJ2-7; 7 nucleotides agree with TRBD1. The CDR3 is 14 amino acids. J was trimmed by 3 bases and V by 2 bases; bases with no gene match: 7. Germline lookup yields CDR1 DFQATT and CDR2 SNEGSKA (reference sequence). DNA of the CDR3: TGCAGTGCTAGACCGGGACAGAGTATCTACGAGCAGTACTTC. Its translation is CSARPGQSIYEQYF.

This sequence joins TRBV6-5 and TRBJ2-1; 9 bases match TRBD2. CDR1 is MNHEY, CDR2 SVGAGI, per germline. V lost 0 bases and J lost 7; bases outside the gene matches: 10. The CDR3 is 17 residues long. CDR3 sequence: CASSYSPPGLAINEQFF. The CDR3 nucleotides read TGTGCCAGCAGTTACTCGCCACCGGGACTAGCAATAAATGAGCAGTTCTTC.

V usage is TRBV5-5 and J usage is TRBJ2-3; D is ambiguous. Germline-derived CDR1 and CDR2 are SGHKS and YYEKEE (reference sequence). Trimming took 3 bases from V and 3 from J, leaving 14 bases between them. The CDR3 contains 15 residues. The CDR3 DNA is TGTGCCAGCAGCTCGTGGACCGATGGGACAGATACGCAGTATTTT. This sequence encodes CASSSWTDGTDTQYF. The full variable domain, completed using reference TRBV5-5 and TRBJ2-3, is DAGVTQSPTHLIKTRGQQVTLRCSPISGHKSVSWYQQVLGQGPQFIFQYYEKEERGRGNFPDRFSARQFPNYSSELNVNALLLGDSALYLCASSSWTDGTDTQYFGPGTRLTVL.